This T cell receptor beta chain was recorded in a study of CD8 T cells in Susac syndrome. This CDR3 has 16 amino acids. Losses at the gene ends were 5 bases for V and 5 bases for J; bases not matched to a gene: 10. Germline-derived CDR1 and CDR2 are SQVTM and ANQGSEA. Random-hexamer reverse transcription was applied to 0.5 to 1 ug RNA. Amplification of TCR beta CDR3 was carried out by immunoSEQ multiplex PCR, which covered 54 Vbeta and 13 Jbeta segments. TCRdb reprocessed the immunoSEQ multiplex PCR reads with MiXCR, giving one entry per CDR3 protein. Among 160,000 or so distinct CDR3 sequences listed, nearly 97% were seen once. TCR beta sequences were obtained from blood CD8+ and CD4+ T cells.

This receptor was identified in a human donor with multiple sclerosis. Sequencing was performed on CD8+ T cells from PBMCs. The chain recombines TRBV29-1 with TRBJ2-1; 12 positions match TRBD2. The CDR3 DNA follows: TGCAGCGTTAGAGGACTAGCGGGGCTCGGGGACAATGAGCAGTTCTTC. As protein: CSVRGLAGLGDNEQFF.